This TCR beta chain was documented in a study of T cells after yellow fever vaccination. A remark on this clonotype: The target antigen is unknown.

TCR cDNA, made by 5'RACE template switching, carried an added universal primer site and UMIs. Using its own MiXCR run on the 5' RACE reads, TCRdb lists one record per CDR3 protein. The table has fewer than 450,000 distinct CDR3 sequences, about 8.3% seen once; the top ten hold roughly a sixth. Points from the study as a whole: Clones from primary vaccination mostly reappeared after the booster (around 96% CD4, about 88% CD8).

The CDR3 spans 14 residues. V shed 5 bases and J shed 3 bases, with 13 bases lying between them. Germline V CDR1 and CDR2: PRHDT, FYEKMQ (reference sequence). The chain joins TRBV13 to TRBJ1-1; no definite D call. Here the sequenced sample was PBMCs, taken more than 40 days after the first yellow fever vaccination. The sequence came from a man aged 18 to 29 who received the YFV17D yellow fever vaccine. As DNA, the CDR3 is TGTGCCAGCAGCGCCGGAGGGTGGGACACTGAAGCTTTCTTT. It specifies CASSAGGWDTEAFF.